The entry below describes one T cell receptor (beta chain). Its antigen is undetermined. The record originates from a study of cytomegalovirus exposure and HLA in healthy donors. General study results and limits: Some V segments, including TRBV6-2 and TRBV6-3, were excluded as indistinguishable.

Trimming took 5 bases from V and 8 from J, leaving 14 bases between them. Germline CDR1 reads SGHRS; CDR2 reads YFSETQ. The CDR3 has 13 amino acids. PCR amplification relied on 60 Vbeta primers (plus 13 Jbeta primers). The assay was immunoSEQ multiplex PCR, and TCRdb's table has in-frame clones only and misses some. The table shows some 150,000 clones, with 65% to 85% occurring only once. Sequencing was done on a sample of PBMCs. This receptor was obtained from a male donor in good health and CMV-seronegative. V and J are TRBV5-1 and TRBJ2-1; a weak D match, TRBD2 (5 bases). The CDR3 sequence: CASSNIARDEQFF. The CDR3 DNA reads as TGCGCCAGCAGTAATATAGCGAGGGATGAGCAGTTCTTC.